These 6 T cell receptor beta chains were sequenced from one sample in a study of T cell changes during pregnancy in multiple sclerosis. Assay: immunoSEQ multiplex PCR; the TCRdb copy retains only in-frame clones and omits some. The sample holds 45,000 to 60,000 clones, around 92% seen once. The sequences come from CD4+ T cells from peripheral blood mononuclear cells, collected in the third trimester of pregnancy. All receptors come from a female donor with multiple sclerosis, enrolled in a pregnancy study.

The chain links TRBV7-2 to TRBJ2-3; 10 nucleotides match TRBD2. V shed 4 bases and J 4 bases; nucleotides not matched to a gene: 11. Looked up from germline, CDR1 is SGHTA and CDR2 is FQGNSA. This CDR3 has 17 residues. The CDR3 bases are TGTGCCAGCAGCTCCAAGCGGGGGGGCCGTATCTCAGATACGCAGTATTTT. This translates into CASSSKRGGRISDTQYF.

The chain uses TRBV11-1 and TRBJ1-2, with 7 bases matching TRBD1. Germline V CDR1 and CDR2: SGHAT, FQDESV (reference sequence). The CDR3 sequence is 16 residues long. After removal of 1 base from V and 5 bases from J, the junction contained 10 bases not matched to a gene. CDR3: CASSLVPTGDLYGYTF. The CDR3 DNA sequence: TGTGCCAGCAGCTTAGTCCCCACAGGGGATTTGTATGGCTACACCTTC.

The genes are TRBV5-1 and TRBJ2-3; 9 bases line up with TRBD1. Germline V lookup: CDR1 SGHRS, CDR2 YFSETQ. V lost 4 bases, J lost 6 bases, and 9 bases stayed unmatched. CDR3 length: 15 residues. The CDR3 here is CASSRSGQGFDTQYF. In nucleotides, the CDR3 is TGCGCCAGCAGCAGATCGGGACAGGGTTTCGATACGCAGTATTTT.

The chain is built from TRBV4-3 and TRBJ1-2, with D perhaps TRBD1 (5 bases). Deletions cut 0 bases from V and 5 bases from J, with 16 bases between. In germline, CDR1 is LGHNA, CDR2 YSLEER. The CDR3 loop spans 16 amino acids. CDR3 coding DNA: TGCGCCAGCAGCCAAGAGGCCCGGAGGGGAGGGTATGGCTACACCTTC. Its translation is CASSQEARRGGYGYTF.

The chain couples TRBV5-6 to TRBJ1-2; 8 bases are shared with TRBD1. The germline CDR1 and CDR2 sequences are SGHDT and YYEEEE. There are 16 residues in the CDR3. Germline trimming cut 0 bases from V and 4 bases from J; bases unmatched to any gene: 8. The CDR3 DNA follows: TGTGCCAGCAGCTTGGGGGGACAGGATCCTAGCTATGGCTACACCTTC. Amino acid sequence: CASSLGGQDPSYGYTF. The full variable domain, completed using reference TRBV5-6 and TRBJ1-2, is DAGVTQSPTHLIKTRGQQVTLRCSPKSGHDTVSWYQQALGQGPQFIFQYYEEEERQRGNFPDRFSGHQFPNYSSELNVNALLLGDSALYLCASSLGGQDPSYGYTFGSGTRLTVV.

The CDR3 DNA reads as TGTGCCAGCAGCTTGGTCGGCCGAGGCGAGACCCAGTACTTC. The encoded protein is CASSLVGRGETQYF. The rearrangement links TRBV5-6 to TRBJ2-5; D gene uncertain. Germline lookup yields CDR1 SGHDT and CDR2 YYEEEE. The ends were cut back, 0 bases at V and 5 bases at J, with 11 bases in the middle. The CDR3 has 14 residues. Complete variable domain (other parts from reference TRBV5-6 and TRBJ2-5): DAGVTQSPTHLIKTRGQQVTLRCSPKSGHDTVSWYQQALGQGPQFIFQYYEEEERQRGNFPDRFSGHQFPNYSSELNVNALLLGDSALYLCASSLVGRGETQYFGPGTRLLVL.